Given below is one TCR beta chain in context. What it binds is unknown. These data belong to a study of T cells after yellow fever vaccination. On the study more broadly: Fractions of low cell number were prepared using SMART-Seq v4 Ultra Low Input. Study findings and constraints: At 95% to 97% for CD4 and 75% to 90% for CD8, most primary-vaccination clones showed up again after the booster.

TCRdb itself ran the 5' RACE reads through MiXCR, one entry per CDR3 protein. Of about 260,000 distinct CDR3 sequences in the sample, more than 3.5% were seen once. The CDR3 loop spans 13 amino acids. V gave up 3 bases and J gave up 0 bases, with 5 bases separating them. In germline, CDR1 is SGHNT, CDR2 YENEEA. Material: PBMCs, obtained 15 days after the yellow fever booster vaccination. This clonotype was obtained from a man aged 18 to 35 who received the YFV17D yellow fever vaccine. This chain joins TRBV11-3 and TRBJ1-1; D is unresolved. CDR3 in DNA: TGTGCCAGCAGCTTCAACATGAACACTGAAGCTTTCTTT. It is translated as CASSFNMNTEAFF.